Described below is a single T cell receptor beta chain sequence and its context. This clone came up once. The antigen this receptor binds is unknown. Base qualities are not recorded, but no much larger clone differs from it by a single base. This specimen belongs to a study of brain metastases from non-small cell lung cancer (dated by TCRdb to the late 2010s). Regarding the complete study: In non-small-cell lung cancer patients, the researchers characterized the immune microenvironment of brain metastases and primary tumors that had been resected as matched pairs.

The library came from the immunoSEQ multiplex PCR assay. T-cell receptor beta chain repertoire sequencing was performed alongside a 770-gene immune expression panel. The clones in this table, taken by TCRdb from immuneACCESS, are in-frame only. Not every clone is retained; where verified, under half of the shortfall comes from an unresolved V gene, and the cause of the rest is unknown. This sample holds over a thousand clones; 85% were observed only once. Roughly 12% of the sample lies in the top ten. A total of 30 to 50 patients with non-small-cell lung cancer that had been surgically resected, each with specimens from both a primary tumor and a brain metastasis, made up the cohort. The germline V gene encodes CDR1 MRHNA and CDR2 SNTAGT. The CDR3 sequence holds 12 residues, the cysteine and phenylalanine included. Only the CDR3 DNA stays, 36 bases, in frame from base 1. V is shortened by 7 bases, J by 7 bases, and the region joining them spans 11 bases.

The sample was tumor-adjacent normal tissue. The chain couples TRBV6-4 to TRBJ1-5; the D gene cannot be named for sure. This TCR derives from a donor at least 40 years old with non-small cell lung cancer. CDR3 loop: CASKKGRQPQHF. The sequenced DNA is TGTGCCAGCAAGAAGGGTAGGCAGCCCCAGCATTTT.